This TCR beta chain was recorded in a study of T cells in localized non-small cell lung cancer (TCRdb year 2020). Regarding the research as a whole: The study examined T cell repertoires in approximately 240 patients with early-stage NSCLC and compared tumors with uninvolved tumor-adjacent lungs. The cohort consisted of under 300 treatment-naive NSCLC patients whose localized lung tumors had been resected. NSCLC patients had a mean age of roughly 66 years, and 129 were male and around 99 female. Results the study describes overall, beyond this receptor: A median of about 61 of the top 100 tumor clones turned up in the paired uninvolved adjacent lung, and 25 to 35 of those clones also ranked among the top 100 of that same adjacent lung. Higher blood T cell density associated with longer overall survival, while higher adjacent-lung clonality associated with shorter survival. The highest T cell clonality was observed in uninvolved tumor-adjacent lung, where clonality exceeded that of tumor, suggesting that antigenic responses were more focused in uninvolved tumor-adjacent lung. Because of the exploratory design, TCR variables were selected using unadjusted p-values without false-discovery rate correction. Because multi-region sequencing of the tumors was not done, intratumor heterogeneity could not be ruled out.

TCR beta CDR3 regions were sequenced from DNA using the immunoSEQ Assay. Concerning the study's data processing: T cell density was computed as TCR beta template counts normalized to usable DNA estimated by amplifying housekeeping genes. Using the preseqR package, richness was estimated by extrapolating to 120,000 templates for tissue samples and 400,000 templates for PBMC samples. Clonality was defined by subtracting Pielou's evenness from one. Tissue-enriched TCRs were identified through differential abundance testing performed on productive amino-acid clonotypes, with a minimum total count of 5 and an alpha of 0.1. The Jaccard Index and the Morisita Overlap Index were used to measure repertoire overlap between compartments. GLIPH grouped TCR beta CDR3s together with public tetramer-defined viral CDR3s, and a viral motif had to include at least three viral sequences and show V-gene enrichment. Here the immuneACCESS table is served through TCRdb, limited to in-frame sequences with V and J called. Missing clones are a known gap in these copies; in checked studies unresolved V genes cover under half, and the rest lacks a known reason. V and J calls and clone size are given by that table; D and trimming were obtained from the DNA. In this sample the table shows 30,000 to 45,000 clones, roughly 89% of which occur a single time. About 7.2% of the sample is held by the ten biggest clonotypes.

At diagnosis, tumor, uninvolved tumor-adjacent lung and peripheral blood were collected and then preserved as a mix of FFPE and fresh-frozen material. Blood samples were analyzed as peripheral blood mononuclear cells for TCR repertoire profiling. Turning to this clone: The specificity of this receptor is unknown. Per-nucleotide qualities are absent, and no much larger clonotype sits a single base away.

The sequencing here drew on peripheral blood, taken before any cancer treatment. This TCR came from a woman aged 40-69 years with stage I lung adenocarcinoma.

Here the CDR3 is given as CATSNSPNQPQHF. The DNA reads as follows: TGTGCCACCAGCAACTCCCCAAATCAGCCCCAGCATTTT. Recombination linked TRBV15 to TRBJ1-5; no D segment can be confidently identified. Reading the germline V gene (reference sequence) gives CDR1 LNHNV and CDR2 YYDKDF. Trimming takes 4 bases from V and 4 bases from J, and the germline ends sit 8 bases apart. The CDR3 sequence holds 13 residues, the cysteine and phenylalanine included. Just the 39-base CDR3 DNA is kept, in frame starting at base 1.